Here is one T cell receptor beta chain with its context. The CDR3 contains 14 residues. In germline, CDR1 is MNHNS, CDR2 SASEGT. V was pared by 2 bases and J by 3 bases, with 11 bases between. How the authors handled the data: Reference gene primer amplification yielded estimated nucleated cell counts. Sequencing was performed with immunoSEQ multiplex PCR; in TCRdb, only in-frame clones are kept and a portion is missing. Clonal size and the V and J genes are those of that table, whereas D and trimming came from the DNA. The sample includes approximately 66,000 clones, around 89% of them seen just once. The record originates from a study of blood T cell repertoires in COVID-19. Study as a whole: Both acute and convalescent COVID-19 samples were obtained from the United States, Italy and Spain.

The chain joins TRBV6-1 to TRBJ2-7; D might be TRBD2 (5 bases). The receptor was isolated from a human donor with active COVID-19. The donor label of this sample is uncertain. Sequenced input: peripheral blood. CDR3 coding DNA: TGTGCCAGCAGTGAATTCTTGAGGGACTACGAGCAGTACTTC. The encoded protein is CASSEFLRDYEQYF.